These T cell receptor beta chains were read from a single sample in a study of T cell repertoires in cytomegalovirus infection. TCRdb used MiXCR to reprocess the reads, holding one entry per CDR3 protein. The sample contains roughly 280,000 distinct CDR3 sequences, roughly 15% of which appear only once. Material: PBMCs. These receptors originate from a human donor in good health (CMV status not recorded). Some clones in this sample may be carry-over from other donors' samples. Each CDR3 is given with its conserved first and last residue. The order of the fields is V gene, J gene, clone size, D gene, CDR3 DNA, CDR3 protein. The D gene is left open where the match is weak. Clone size, where shown, is once, few, many, or a class for clones that have expanded.

v_call: TRBV7-2
j_call: TRBJ2-7
clone_size: many
d_call: TRBD2
cdr3_nt: TGTGCCAGCAGTCCACTAGCGGGCGCTGGCGAGCAGTACTTC
cdr3_aa: CASSPLAGAGEQYF

v_call: TRBV7-9
j_call: TRBJ2-3
clone_size: many
d_call: TRBD2
cdr3_nt: TGTGCCAGCAGCGCGACTAGCGGGGGCACAGATACGCAGTATTTT
cdr3_aa: CASSATSGGTDTQYF

v_call: TRBV28
j_call: TRBJ2-7
clone_size: many
d_call: -
cdr3_nt: TGTGCCAGCAGTTTAAGACGGGGAGAAACCTACGAGCAGTACTTC
cdr3_aa: CASSLRRGETYEQYF

v_call: TRBV19
j_call: TRBJ1-5
clone_size: many
d_call: TRBD1
cdr3_nt: TGTGCCAGTAGTTGGGGGACAGGGAATAATCAGCCCCAGCATTTT
cdr3_aa: CASSWGTGNNQPQHF

v_call: TRBV28
j_call: TRBJ1-4
clone_size: many
d_call: -
cdr3_nt: TGTGCCAGCAGCCGACGACAGTCTAATGAAAAACTGTTTTTT
cdr3_aa: CASSRRQSNEKLFF

v_call: TRBV14
j_call: TRBJ1-3
clone_size: many
d_call: TRBD1
cdr3_nt: TGTGCCAGCAGCCAACGGACAGGCGGTCAAAACACCATATATTTT
cdr3_aa: CASSQRTGGQNTIYF

v_call: TRBV11-2
j_call: TRBJ2-2
clone_size: few
d_call: TRBD2
cdr3_nt: TGTGCCAGCAGCTTAGTACTGGCGGGGGGGAGCGGGGAGCTGTTTTTT
cdr3_aa: CASSLVLAGGSGELFF

v_call: TRBV11-2
j_call: TRBJ2-7
clone_size: many
d_call: -
cdr3_nt: TGTGCCAGCAGCTTAGGGGCATCCCCCTACGAGCAGTACTTC
cdr3_aa: CASSLGASPYEQYF

v_call: TRBV5-5
j_call: TRBJ1-1
clone_size: many
d_call: TRBD1
cdr3_nt: TGTGCCAGCAGCTTGGAGGGGGCGCGAAGTACTGAAGCTTTCTTT
cdr3_aa: CASSLEGARSTEAFF

v_call: TRBV20-1
j_call: TRBJ1-1
clone_size: few
d_call: -
cdr3_nt: TGCAGTGCTAGAGGGGGGAGGGTAAACACTGAAGCTTTCTTT
cdr3_aa: CSARGGRVNTEAFF

v_call: TRBV7-8
j_call: TRBJ1-4
clone_size: many
d_call: TRBD1
cdr3_nt: TGTGCCAGCAGCTGGCGGAGGGACAGGACATCTGTAGGTGAAAAACTGTTTTTT
cdr3_aa: CASSWRRDRTSVGEKLFF

v_call: TRBV29-1
j_call: TRBJ2-1
clone_size: many
d_call: TRBD2
cdr3_nt: TGCAGCGTTGAAGCGGGAGGTCCCTACAATGAGCAGTTCTTC
cdr3_aa: CSVEAGGPYNEQFF

v_call: TRBV7-3
j_call: TRBJ2-2
clone_size: -
d_call: TRBD2
cdr3_nt: TGTGCCAGCAGCCCGGGACTAGCGGGACGAACCGGGGAGCTGTTTTTT
cdr3_aa: CASSPGLAGRTGELFF